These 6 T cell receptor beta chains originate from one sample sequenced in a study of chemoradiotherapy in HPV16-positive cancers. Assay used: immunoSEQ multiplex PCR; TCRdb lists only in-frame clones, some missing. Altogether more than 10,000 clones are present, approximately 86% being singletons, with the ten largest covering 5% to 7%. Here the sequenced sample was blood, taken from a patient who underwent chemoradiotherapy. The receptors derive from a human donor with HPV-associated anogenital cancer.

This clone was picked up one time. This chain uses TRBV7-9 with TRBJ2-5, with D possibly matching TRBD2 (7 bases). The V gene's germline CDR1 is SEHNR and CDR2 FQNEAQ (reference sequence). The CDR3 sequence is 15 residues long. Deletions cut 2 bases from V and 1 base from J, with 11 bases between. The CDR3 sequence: CASSLYGGAQETQYF. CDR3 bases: TGTGCCAGCAGCTTATATGGGGGGGCCCAAGAGACCCAGTACTTC.

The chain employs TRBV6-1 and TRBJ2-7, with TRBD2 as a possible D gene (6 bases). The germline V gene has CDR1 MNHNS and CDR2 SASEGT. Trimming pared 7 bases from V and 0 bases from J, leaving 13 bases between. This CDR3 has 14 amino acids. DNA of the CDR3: TGTGCCAGCAAGAGGGAGGCAGGCTCCTACGAGCAGTACGTC. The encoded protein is CASKREAGSYEQYV.

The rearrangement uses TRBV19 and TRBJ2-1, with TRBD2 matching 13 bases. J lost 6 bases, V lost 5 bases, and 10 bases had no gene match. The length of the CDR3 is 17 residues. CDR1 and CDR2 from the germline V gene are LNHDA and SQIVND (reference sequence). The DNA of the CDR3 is TGTGCCAGTAGTGGGGGGCCTCGACTAGCGGGGGGCAATGAGCAGTTCTTC. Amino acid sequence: CASSGGPRLAGGNEQFF.

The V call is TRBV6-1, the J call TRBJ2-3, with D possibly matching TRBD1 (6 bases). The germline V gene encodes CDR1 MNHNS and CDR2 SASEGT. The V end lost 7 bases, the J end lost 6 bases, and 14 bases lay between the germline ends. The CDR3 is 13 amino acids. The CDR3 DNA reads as TGTGCCAGCACCCCAGGGGTCTCGGATACGCAGTATTTT. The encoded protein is CASTPGVSDTQYF.

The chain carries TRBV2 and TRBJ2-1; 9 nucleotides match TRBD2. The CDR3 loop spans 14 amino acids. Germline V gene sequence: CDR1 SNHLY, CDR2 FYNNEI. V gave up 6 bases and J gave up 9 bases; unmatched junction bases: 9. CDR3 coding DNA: TGTGCCAGCAGGGCGGGGGGGCTCAGTACTGAGCAGTTCTTC. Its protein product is CASRAGGLSTEQFF.

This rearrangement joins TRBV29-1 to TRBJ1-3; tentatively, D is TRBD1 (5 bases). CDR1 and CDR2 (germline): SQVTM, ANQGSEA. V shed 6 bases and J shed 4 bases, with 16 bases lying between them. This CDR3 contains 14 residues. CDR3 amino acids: CSVADIPIGNTIYF. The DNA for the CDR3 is TGCAGCGTCGCGGACATCCCGATCGGAAACACCATATATTTT.